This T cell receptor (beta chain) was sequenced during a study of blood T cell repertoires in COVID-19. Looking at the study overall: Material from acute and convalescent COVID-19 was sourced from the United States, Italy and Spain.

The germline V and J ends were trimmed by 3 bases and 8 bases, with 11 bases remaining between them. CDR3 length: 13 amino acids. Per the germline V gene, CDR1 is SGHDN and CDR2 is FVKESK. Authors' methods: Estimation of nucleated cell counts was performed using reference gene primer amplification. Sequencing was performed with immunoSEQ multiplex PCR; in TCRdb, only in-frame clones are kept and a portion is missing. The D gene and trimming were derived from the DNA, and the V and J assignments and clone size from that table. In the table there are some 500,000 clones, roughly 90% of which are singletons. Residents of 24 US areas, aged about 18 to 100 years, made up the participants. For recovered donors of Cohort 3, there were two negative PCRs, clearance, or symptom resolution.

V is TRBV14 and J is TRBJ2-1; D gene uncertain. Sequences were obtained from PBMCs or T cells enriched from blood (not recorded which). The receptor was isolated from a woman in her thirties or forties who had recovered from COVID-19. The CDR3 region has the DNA TGTGCCAGCAGCCAGTTGGGCGATGATGAGCAGTTCTTC. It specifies CASSQLGDDEQFF.